Listed here are 16 T cell receptor beta chains from one sample, sequenced in a study of shared clonotypes between healthy human individuals. TCRdb keeps only in-frame clones here, not all; method: immunoSEQ multiplex PCR. Among more than 2 million clones, around 95% were seen once, and the ten largest hold more than 1.5%. Naive CD8 cells were CD45RO-negative, positively selected for CCR7, excluding terminally differentiated effector memory CD45RA+ cells. The sequencing sample was made of naive CD8+ T cells from PBMCs. The receptors shown here come from a man aged 18-30 years in good health. Some clones in this sample may be carry-over from other donors' samples.

As to this clone: The sample holds other DNA sequences that translate to the same CDR3. The CDR3 spells CASSLLRGTEAFF. As DNA, the CDR3 is TGTGCCAGCAGCTTGCTGCGTGGCACTGAAGCTTTCTTT. The chain has TRBV5-8 and TRBJ1-1; D gene uncertain. The germline gives CDR1 SGHTS, CDR2 YDEGEE. The CDR3 runs 13 residues. V lost 1 base, J lost 4 bases, and 8 bases lay in between.

The chain employs TRBV29-1 and TRBJ2-1; 14 nucleotides line up with TRBD2. Losses at the gene ends were 3 bases for V and 2 bases for J; bases not matched to a gene: 15. The CDR3 runs 20 residues. In germline, CDR1 is SQVTM, CDR2 ANQGSEA. CDR3 bases: TGCAGCGTTGATCCCTTCGGACTAGCGGGAGGTAGGGGCCCCTACAATGAGCAGTTCTTC. This codes for CSVDPFGLAGGRGPYNEQFF.

The chain couples TRBV28 to TRBJ2-1; TRBD2 might be the D (5 bases). Germline assignment: CDR1 MDHEN and CDR2 SYDVKM. The V gene lost 3 bases and the J gene lost 5 bases, with 11 bases spanning the gap. The CDR3 covers 14 residues. For the CDR3, the DNA is TGTGCCAGCAGTTTGTTGAGCGGACACAATGAGCAGTTCTTC. This sequence encodes CASSLLSGHNEQFF.

V is TRBV28 and J is TRBJ2-7; D unresolved. Germline lookup yields CDR1 MDHEN and CDR2 SYDVKM. V was clipped by 6 bases and J by 1 base, with 13 bases between them. CDR3 length equals 14 residues. CDR3 amino acids: CASRGRRVSYEQYF. The CDR3 region has the DNA TGTGCCAGCAGGGGAAGACGGGTTTCCTACGAGCAGTACTTC.

The rearrangement uses TRBV9 and TRBJ1-1; maybe TRBD1 (5 bases). Trimming removed 0 bases at V and 0 bases at J, with 15 bases between. This CDR3 spans 17 amino acids. Germline V gives CDR1 SGDLS, CDR2 YYNGEE. This CDR3 is CASSVAGGWGMNTEAFF. DNA for the CDR3: TGTGCCAGCAGCGTAGCCGGGGGATGGGGCATGAACACTGAAGCTTTCTTT. The whole variable domain, remainder taken from reference TRBV9 and TRBJ1-1, is DSGVTQTPKHLITATGQRVTLRCSPRSGDLSVYWYQQSLDQGLQFLIQYYNGEERAKGNILERFSAQQFPDLHSELNLSSLELGDSALYFCASSVAGGWGMNTEAFFGQGTRLTVV.

The chain recombines TRBV7-3 with TRBJ2-2; unclear D gene. The V gene's germline CDR1 is SGHTA and CDR2 FQGTGA. V shed 5 bases and J shed 1 base, with 8 bases lying between them. CDR3 size: 14 residues. For the CDR3, the DNA is TGTGCCAGCAGCCCTCGTGGGAACACCGGGGAGCTGTTTTTT. Protein: CASSPRGNTGELFF.

The chain carries TRBV30 and TRBJ2-1; 8 nucleotides line up with TRBD1. V shed 4 bases, J shed 7 bases, and the junction held 6 bases outside the gene matches. The germline V gene has CDR1 GTSNPN and CDR2 SVGIG (reference sequence). The length of the CDR3 is 13 residues. In nucleotides, the CDR3 is TGTGCCTGGAACCAGGGGGCTAGGAATGAGCAGTTCTTC. Translating gives CAWNQGARNEQFF. Using reference TRBV30 and TRBJ2-1 for the parts outside the CDR3, the full variable domain is SQTIHQWPATLVQPVGSPLSLECTVEGTSNPNLYWYRQAAGRGLQLLFYSVGIGQISSEVPQNLSASRPQDRQFILSSKKLLLSDSGFYLCAWNQGARNEQFFGPGTRLTVL.

About this clone itself: Other DNA variants within this sample encode the same CDR3. The chain combines TRBV7-9 with TRBJ2-7, with TRBD2 matching over 14 bases. Trimming at V came to 4 bases and at J to 3 bases, leaving 2 bases not matched to a gene. Germline V gene lookup returns CDR1 SEHNR and CDR2 FQNEAQ (reference sequence). This CDR3 comprises 15 residues. The CDR3: CASSSGLAGGYEQYF. The CDR3, as DNA: TGTGCCAGCAGCTCCGGACTAGCGGGAGGCTACGAGCAGTACTTC.

The V call is TRBV14, the J call TRBJ2-1; no clear D gene. The CDR3 contains 14 residues. The V end was cut by 4 bases, the J end by 6 bases, with 13 bases between. Germline V gives CDR1 SGHDN, CDR2 FVKESK. The CDR3 DNA is TGTGCCAGCAGCCCCGCTATACGAGCCAATGAGCAGTTCTTC. Translated: CASSPAIRANEQFF.

The genes are TRBV4-3 and TRBJ2-1; TRBD2 aligns across 8 bases. Looked up from germline, CDR1 is LGHNA and CDR2 is YSLEER. The CDR3 runs 16 residues. The ends lost 4 bases at V and 3 bases at J; junction bases unmatched: 8. The CDR3: CASSLGALAVYNEQFF. The CDR3 region has the DNA TGCGCCAGCAGCCTGGGGGCACTAGCGGTCTACAATGAGCAGTTCTTC.

This chain joins TRBV7-2 and TRBJ2-1, with TRBD2 matching 7 bases. This CDR3 region has 12 residues. Germline values: CDR1 SGHTA, CDR2 FQGNSA. The J segment lost 10 bases and the V segment lost 2 bases, leaving 2 bases of the junction unmatched. The CDR3 coding sequence is TGTGCCAGCAGCTTAAGCGGGAACGAGCAGTTCTTC. Translation gives CASSLSGNEQFF.

This clone has only one observation. The chain carries TRBV5-1 and TRBJ2-4; 12 nucleotides align to TRBD1. Trimming at V came to 4 bases and at J to 6 bases, leaving 8 bases not matched to a gene. The CDR3 has 16 amino acids. Germline CDR1 and CDR2: SGHRS and YFSETQ. CDR3 protein: CASSTGQGASGNIQYF. In DNA form, the CDR3 reads TGCGCCAGCAGCACGGGACAGGGGGCGTCTGGAAACATTCAGTACTTC.

This rearrangement joins TRBV9 to TRBJ2-6; D is possibly TRBD2 (5 bases). The germline gives CDR1 SGDLS, CDR2 YYNGEE. Trimming cost V 2 bases and J 0 bases, with 12 bases left between them. The CDR3 runs 17 residues. CDR3 sequence (DNA): TGTGCCAGCAGCGTCAGGAGAGAGGGCTCTGGGGCCAACGTCCTGACTTTC. Amino acid sequence: CASSVRREGSGANVLTF.

The chain links TRBV29-1 to TRBJ1-2; 7 nucleotides align to TRBD1. This CDR3 is built from 12 residues. V shed 5 bases and J 2 bases; nucleotides not matched to a gene: 2. Germline V gene lookup returns CDR1 SQVTM and CDR2 ANQGSEA. This CDR3 reads CSVMTGNYGYTF. Here the CDR3 DNA reads TGCAGCGTTATGACAGGGAACTATGGCTACACCTTC.

This clone has a handful of counts. The V gene is TRBV2, the J gene TRBJ2-7; 7 bases are shared with TRBD2. V was clipped by 2 bases and J by 5 bases; unmatched bases: 6. This CDR3 comprises 14 residues. The germline V gene has CDR1 SNHLY and CDR2 FYNNEI. Here the CDR3 DNA reads TGTGCCAGCAGTGAACGCAGCGGGAACCACGAGCAGTACTTC. Its translation is CASSERSGNHEQYF.

CDR3: CASSDGVGEWFGDTQYF. As DNA, the CDR3 is TGCGCCAGCAGCGACGGAGTGGGGGAATGGTTCGGAGATACGCAGTATTTT. This rearrangement joins TRBV5-1 to TRBJ2-3; D could derive from TRBD1 or TRBD2 (5 bases each). V was clipped by 4 bases and J by 5 bases, with 23 bases between them. CDR1 and CDR2 (germline): SGHRS, YFSETQ. The CDR3 extends over 17 amino acids.